A single T cell receptor beta chain is shown here with its context. The CDR3 totals 16 residues. Germline CDR1 and CDR2: SNHLY and FYNNEI. Researchers used 3500 ng of total RNA for each TCR library. TCRdb reanalyzed the 5' RACE reads, giving one entry per CDR3 protein sequence and no DNA. The sample features approximately 300,000 distinct CDR3 sequences, with roughly 5.3% in its top ten. The data were taken from a study of monozygotic twins with inflammatory bowel disease. The V call is TRBV2, the J call TRBJ2-5; TCRdb's assignment of TRBD2 cannot be checked, as there is no DNA. This sequence originates from a human donor with ulcerative colitis or Crohn's disease, or a healthy co-twin of an affected twin (not recorded which). The sequencing sample was made of blood. The CDR3 is CASSGRTRSSRETQYF.